The 15 T cell receptor beta chains below were found in one sample sequenced in a study of cytomegalovirus exposure and HLA in healthy donors. PCR employed 60 Vbeta and 13 Jbeta primers. Sequencing was performed with immunoSEQ multiplex PCR; in TCRdb, only in-frame clones are kept and a portion is missing. With roughly 120,000 clones in the sample, the ten largest clones hold about 3.8%. The sample consisted of PBMCs. These receptors were taken from a man aged 30 to 45 in good health and CMV-seronegative.

The chain joins TRBV4-1 to TRBJ2-1; D gene ambiguous. CDR3 length: 17 residues. Trimming removed 0 bases at V and 0 bases at J, with 12 bases between. Germline CDR1 is MGHRA and CDR2 is YSYEKL. For the CDR3, the DNA is TGCGCCAGCAGCCAAGATCCCCCTCTCAGCTCCTACAATGAGCAGTTCTTC. Encoded protein: CASSQDPPLSSYNEQFF.

V and J are TRBV27 and TRBJ2-1, with TRBD2 as a possible D gene (6 bases). Trimming removed 9 bases at V and 2 bases at J, with 11 bases between. The CDR3 has 13 residues. CDR1 MNHEY and CDR2 SMNVEV come from the germline V gene (reference sequence). The CDR3 is CARYRGTYNEQFF. The CDR3 DNA follows: TGTGCCAGGTACCGGGGGACCTACAATGAGCAGTTCTTC.

The rearrangement uses TRBV7-8 and TRBJ2-7; D might be TRBD1 (6 bases). V was clipped by 2 bases and J by 3 bases, with 8 bases between them. Germline V gene data show CDR1 as SGHVS and CDR2 as FQNEAQ. There are 13 residues in the CDR3. CDR3 region: CASSLRQVYEQYF. In nucleotides, the CDR3 is TGTGCCAGCAGCTTAAGACAGGTCTACGAGCAGTACTTC.

This chain links TRBV11-3 with TRBJ2-5, with 9 bases aligning to TRBD1. Trimming cost V 6 bases and J 2 bases; bases outside gene matches: 4. Germline V gene lookup returns CDR1 SGHNT and CDR2 YENEEA. The CDR3 sequence is 14 residues long. In nucleotides, the CDR3 is TGTGCCAGCAGTTCGACAGGGGGGCAAGAGACCCAGTACTTC. As protein: CASSSTGGQETQYF.

V gene TRBV7-2 combines with J gene TRBJ2-5, with 7 bases aligning to TRBD2. Germline values: CDR1 SGHTA, CDR2 FQGNSA. The CDR3 contains 15 residues. With V trimmed by 2 bases and J by 2 bases, 5 bases remained unmatched. The CDR3 protein is CASSLSVGGQETQYF. The CDR3 DNA reads TGTGCCAGCAGCTTATCGGTGGGGGGGCAAGAGACCCAGTACTTC.

The V gene is TRBV20-1, the J gene TRBJ2-5; D unclear. Germline V lookup: CDR1 DFQATT, CDR2 SNEGSKA (reference sequence). V lost 4 bases and J lost 5, with 8 bases in between. This CDR3 comprises 11 residues. Here the CDR3 DNA reads TGCAGTGCTAATGAGGAGGAGACCCAGTACTTC. It codes for CSANEEETQYF.

In DNA, the CDR3 is TGTGCCAGCAGCTTTCCACGACGGACGGCTAGCTCCTACGAGCAGTACTTC. Encoded protein: CASSFPRRTASSYEQYF. This chain connects TRBV7-9 to TRBJ2-5; no clear D gene. Near its end, the DNA agrees better with TRBJ2-7, so the J call may be wrong. This CDR3 spans 17 amino acids. Germline V gene sequence: CDR1 SEHNR, CDR2 FQNEAQ (reference sequence).

The chain recombines TRBV11-2 with TRBJ2-7, with a tentative D call TRBD1 (6 bases). Between the trimmed V and J ends, which lost 1 base and 5 bases, there was a span of 21 bases. The CDR3 spans 17 residues. Germline CDR1 reads SGHAT; CDR2 reads FQNNGV. CDR3: CASSLVTPGAQGNEQYF. CDR3 coding DNA: TGTGCCAGCAGCTTAGTGACCCCCGGGGCACAGGGCAACGAGCAGTACTTC.

This CDR3 is CASSLSGNTEAFF. CDR3 sequence (DNA): TGTGCCAGCAGTTTGTCGGGGAACACTGAAGCTTTCTTT. The rearrangement uses TRBV28 and TRBJ1-1; D not resolved. Trimming pared 3 bases from V and 1 base from J, leaving 6 bases between. In germline, CDR1 is MDHEN, CDR2 SYDVKM. CDR3 length equals 13 residues.

V is TRBV7-3 and J is TRBJ2-7; TRBD1 is a possible D gene (6 bases). This CDR3 is built from 15 residues. Germline assignment: CDR1 SGHTA and CDR2 FQGTGA. V lost 2 bases, J lost 0 bases, and 11 bases lay in between. DNA for the CDR3: TGTGCCAGCAGCTTAGGGGGCCCGAGCTCCTACGAGCAGTACTTC. As protein: CASSLGGPSSYEQYF.

The chain employs TRBV6-6 and TRBJ2-7; no clear D. This CDR3 has 14 amino acids. From germline, CDR1 is MNHNY and CDR2 SVGAGI (reference sequence). Trimming pared 7 bases from V and 0 bases from J, leaving 13 bases between. The DNA for the CDR3 is TGTGCCAGCATGGTGGGCCATAGCTCCTACGAGCAGTACTTC. Its protein is CASMVGHSSYEQYF.

The chain employs TRBV5-4 and TRBJ2-2; 12 bases map to TRBD1. Per the germline V gene, CDR1 is SGHNT and CDR2 is YYREEE (reference sequence). CDR3 length: 15 amino acids. V dropped 5 bases and J dropped 4; count of bases not matched to a gene: 3. The CDR3 DNA reads TGTGCCAGCAGTTCGGGACAGGGGGCCACCGGGGAGCTGTTTTTT. Amino acids: CASSSGQGATGELFF.

This rearrangement joins TRBV5-6 to TRBJ2-2; D remains ambiguous. CDR3 length: 13 amino acids. In germline, CDR1 is SGHDT, CDR2 YYEEEE. V lost 4 bases, J lost 7 bases, and 11 bases lay in between. The CDR3 loop is CASSLPFGGELFF. CDR3 nucleotide sequence: TGTGCCAGCAGCCTTCCATTCGGCGGGGAGCTGTTTTTT.

The chain has TRBV5-1 and TRBJ1-6, with 7 bases identical to TRBD1. Looked up from germline, CDR1 is SGHRS and CDR2 is YFSETQ. Trimming removed 7 bases from V and 13 bases from J; junction bases left unmatched: 17. The CDR3 runs to 15 residues. The CDR3 sequence: CASRRDSGPGSPLHF. The CDR3 DNA follows: TGCGCCAGCCGAAGGGACAGTGGACCGGGAAGTCCCCTCCACTTT.

The CDR3 sequence: CASSPRTADTQYF. DNA for the CDR3: TGCGCCAGCAGCCCCCGGACAGCGGATACGCAGTATTTT. The rearrangement joins TRBV5-1 to TRBJ2-3; the D gene is possibly TRBD1 (6 bases). The germline V gene has CDR1 SGHRS and CDR2 YFSETQ. CDR3 length: 13 amino acids. V was cut by 4 bases and J by 6 bases, with 12 bases left in between.